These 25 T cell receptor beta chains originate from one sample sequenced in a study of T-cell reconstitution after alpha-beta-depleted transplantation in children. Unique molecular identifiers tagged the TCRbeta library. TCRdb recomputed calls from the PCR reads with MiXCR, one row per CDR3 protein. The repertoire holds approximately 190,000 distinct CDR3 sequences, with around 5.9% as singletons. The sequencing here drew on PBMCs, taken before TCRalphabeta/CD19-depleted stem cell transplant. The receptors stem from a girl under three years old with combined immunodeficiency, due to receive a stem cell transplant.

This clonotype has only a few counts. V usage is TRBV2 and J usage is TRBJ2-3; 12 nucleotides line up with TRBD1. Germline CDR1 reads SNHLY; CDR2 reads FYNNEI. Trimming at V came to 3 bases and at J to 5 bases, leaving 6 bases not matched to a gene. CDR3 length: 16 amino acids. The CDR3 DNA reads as TGTGCCAGCAGTGACCCCGGGACAGGGGGCCTAGATACGCAGTATTTT. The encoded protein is CASSDPGTGGLDTQYF.

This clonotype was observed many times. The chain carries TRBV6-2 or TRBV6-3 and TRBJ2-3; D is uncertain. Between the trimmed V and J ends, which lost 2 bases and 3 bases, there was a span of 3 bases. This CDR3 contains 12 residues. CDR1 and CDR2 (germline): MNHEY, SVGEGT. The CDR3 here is CASSYPTDTQYF. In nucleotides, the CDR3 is TGTGCCAGCAGTTACCCTACAGATACGCAGTATTTT.

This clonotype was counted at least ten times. The chain's CDR3 is CSARTQGLARWNEQFF. Written as DNA, the CDR3 is TGCAGTGCTAGAACGCAGGGACTAGCGAGGTGGAATGAGCAGTTCTTC. The chain combines TRBV20-1 with TRBJ2-1; the match to TRBD2 covers 10 bases. Trimming took 2 bases from V and 7 from J; bases not matched to a gene: 11. From germline, CDR1 is DFQATT and CDR2 SNEGSKA (reference sequence). The CDR3 runs 16 residues.

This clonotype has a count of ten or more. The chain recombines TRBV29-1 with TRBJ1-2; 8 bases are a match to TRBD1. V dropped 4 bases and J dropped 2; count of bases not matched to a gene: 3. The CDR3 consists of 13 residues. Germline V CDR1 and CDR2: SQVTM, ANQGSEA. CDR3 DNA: TGCAGCGTTGTGGGACAGGAGAACTATGGCTACACCTTC. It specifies CSVVGQENYGYTF. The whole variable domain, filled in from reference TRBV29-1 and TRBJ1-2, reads SAVISQKPSRDICQRGTSLTIQCQVDSQVTMMFWYRQQPGQSLTLIATANQGSEATYESGFVIDKFPISRPNLTFSTLTVSNMSPEDSSIYLCSVVGQENYGYTFGSGTRLTVV.

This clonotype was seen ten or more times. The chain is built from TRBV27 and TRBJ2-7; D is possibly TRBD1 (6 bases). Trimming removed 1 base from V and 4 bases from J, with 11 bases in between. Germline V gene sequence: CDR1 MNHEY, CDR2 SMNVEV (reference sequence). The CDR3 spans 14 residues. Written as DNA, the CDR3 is TGTGCCAGCAGTTTATTACAGGGAGTGTACGAGCAGTACTTC. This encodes CASSLLQGVYEQYF.

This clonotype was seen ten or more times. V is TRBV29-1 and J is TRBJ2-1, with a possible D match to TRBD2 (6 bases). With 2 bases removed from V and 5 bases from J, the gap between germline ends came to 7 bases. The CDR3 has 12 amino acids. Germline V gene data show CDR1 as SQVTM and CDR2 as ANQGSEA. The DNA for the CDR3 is TGCAGCGTTGAACCGGGAGACAATGAGCAGTTCTTC. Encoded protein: CSVEPGDNEQFF.

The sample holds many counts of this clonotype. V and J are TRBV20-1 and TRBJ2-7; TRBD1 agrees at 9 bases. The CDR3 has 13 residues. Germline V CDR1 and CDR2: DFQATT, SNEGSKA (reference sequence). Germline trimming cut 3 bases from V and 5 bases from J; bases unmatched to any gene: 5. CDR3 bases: TGCAGTGCTAGGAGAGGGACAGGGAACGAGCAGTACTTC. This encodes CSARRGTGNEQYF.

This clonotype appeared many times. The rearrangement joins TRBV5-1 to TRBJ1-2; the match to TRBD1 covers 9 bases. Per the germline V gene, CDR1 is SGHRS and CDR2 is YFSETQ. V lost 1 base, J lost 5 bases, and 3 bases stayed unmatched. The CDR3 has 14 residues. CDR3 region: CASSLTGGAYGYTF. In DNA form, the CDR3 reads TGCGCCAGCAGCTTGACAGGGGGCGCATATGGCTACACCTTC.

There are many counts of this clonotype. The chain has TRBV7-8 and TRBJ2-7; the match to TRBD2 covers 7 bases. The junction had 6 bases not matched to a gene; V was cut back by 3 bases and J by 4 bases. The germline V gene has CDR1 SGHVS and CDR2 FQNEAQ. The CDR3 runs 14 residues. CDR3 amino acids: CASSLGGGLYEQYF. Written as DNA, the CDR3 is TGTGCCAGCAGCTTGGGGGGGGGATTGTACGAGCAGTACTTC. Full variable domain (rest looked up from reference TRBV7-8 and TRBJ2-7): GAGVSQSPRYKVAKRGQDVALRCDPISGHVSLFWYQQALGQGPEFLTYFQNEAQLDKSGLPSDRFFAERPEGSVSTLKIQRTQQEDSAVYLCASSLGGGLYEQYFGPGTRLTVT.

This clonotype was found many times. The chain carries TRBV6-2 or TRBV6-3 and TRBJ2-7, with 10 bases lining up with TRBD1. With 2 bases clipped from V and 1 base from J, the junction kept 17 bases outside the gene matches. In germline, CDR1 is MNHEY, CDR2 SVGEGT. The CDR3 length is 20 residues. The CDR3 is CASSYLPTGQGSSGSYEQYF. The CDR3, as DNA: TGTGCCAGCAGTTACCTTCCAACGGGACAGGGGTCGAGCGGGTCCTACGAGCAGTACTTC.

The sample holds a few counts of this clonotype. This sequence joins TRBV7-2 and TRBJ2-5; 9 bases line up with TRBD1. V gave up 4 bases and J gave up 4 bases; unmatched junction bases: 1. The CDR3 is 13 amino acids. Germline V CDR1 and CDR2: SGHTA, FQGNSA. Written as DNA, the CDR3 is TGTGCCAGCAGCTCGGACAGGGGAGAGACCCAGTACTTC. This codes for CASSSDRGETQYF.

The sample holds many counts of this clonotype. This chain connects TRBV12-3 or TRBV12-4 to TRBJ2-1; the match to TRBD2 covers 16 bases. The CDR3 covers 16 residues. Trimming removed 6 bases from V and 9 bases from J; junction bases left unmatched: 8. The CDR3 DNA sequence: TGTGCCAGCAGGGGGACTAGCGGGAGGGCCAACGGTGAGCAGTTCTTC. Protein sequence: CASRGTSGRANGEQFF.

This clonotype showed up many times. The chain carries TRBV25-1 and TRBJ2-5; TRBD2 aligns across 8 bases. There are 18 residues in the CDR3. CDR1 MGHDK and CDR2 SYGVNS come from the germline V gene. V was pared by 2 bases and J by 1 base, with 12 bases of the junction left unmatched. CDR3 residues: CASSEDPGGSGTQETQYF. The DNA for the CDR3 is TGTGCCAGCAGTGAAGATCCCGGAGGTAGCGGGACCCAAGAGACCCAGTACTTC.

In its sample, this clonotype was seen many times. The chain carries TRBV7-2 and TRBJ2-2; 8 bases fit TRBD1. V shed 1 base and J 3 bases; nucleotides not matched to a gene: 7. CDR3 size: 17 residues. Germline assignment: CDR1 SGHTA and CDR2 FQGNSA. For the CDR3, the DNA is TGTGCCAGCAGCTTAGGTGGGACAGGAGTTTACACCGGGGAGCTGTTTTTT. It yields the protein CASSLGGTGVYTGELFF.

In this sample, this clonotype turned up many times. CDR3 sequence: CASSQVTGGRNTIYF. In DNA form, the CDR3 reads TGCGCCAGCAGCCAAGTTACAGGGGGTCGAAACACCATATATTTT. The chain combines TRBV4-1 with TRBJ1-3; 8 nucleotides line up with TRBD1. This CDR3 has 15 amino acids. Germline lookup yields CDR1 MGHRA and CDR2 YSYEKL. V gave up 1 base and J gave up 5 bases; unmatched junction bases: 4.

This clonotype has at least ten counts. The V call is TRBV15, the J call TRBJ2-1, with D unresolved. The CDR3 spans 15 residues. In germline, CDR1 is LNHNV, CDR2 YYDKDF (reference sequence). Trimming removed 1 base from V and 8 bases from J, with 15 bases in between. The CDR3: CATSRVSPILDEQFF. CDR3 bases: TGTGCCACCAGCAGAGTTTCCCCGATTTTGGATGAGCAGTTCTTC.

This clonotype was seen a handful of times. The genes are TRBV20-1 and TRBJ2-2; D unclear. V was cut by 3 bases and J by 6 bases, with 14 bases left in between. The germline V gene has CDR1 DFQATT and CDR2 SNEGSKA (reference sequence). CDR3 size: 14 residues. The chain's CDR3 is CSARARREPGELFF. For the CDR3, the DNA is TGCAGTGCTAGGGCCAGAAGAGAGCCCGGGGAGCTGTTTTTT.

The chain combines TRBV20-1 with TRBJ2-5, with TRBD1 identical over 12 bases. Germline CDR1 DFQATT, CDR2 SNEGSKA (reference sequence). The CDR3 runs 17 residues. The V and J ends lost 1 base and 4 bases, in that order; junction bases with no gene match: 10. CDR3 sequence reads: CSARVSTRDRGLETQYF. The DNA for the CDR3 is TGCAGTGCTAGAGTTAGTACCCGGGACAGGGGGCTAGAGACCCAGTACTTC.

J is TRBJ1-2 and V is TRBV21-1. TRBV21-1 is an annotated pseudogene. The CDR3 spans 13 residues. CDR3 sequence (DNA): TGTGCCAGCAGCCCTCGGGACTCCTATGGCTACACCTTC. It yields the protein CASSPRDSYGYTF.

CDR3 protein: CASSETRGYEQYF. Written as DNA, the CDR3 is TGTGCCAGCAGTGAAACGCGAGGCTACGAGCAGTACTTC. This chain uses TRBV6-1 with TRBJ2-7; D remains unclear. Trimming stripped 2 bases from V and 3 bases from J, with 8 bases between. Germline loops: CDR1 MNHNS, CDR2 SASEGT. The CDR3 consists of 13 residues.

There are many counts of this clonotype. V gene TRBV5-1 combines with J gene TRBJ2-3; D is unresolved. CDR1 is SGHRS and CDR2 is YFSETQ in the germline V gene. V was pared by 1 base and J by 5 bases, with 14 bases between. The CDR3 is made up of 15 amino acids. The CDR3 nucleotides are TGCGCCAGCAGCTTGAACTACCCCTGGGGAGATACGCAGTATTTT. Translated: CASSLNYPWGDTQYF.

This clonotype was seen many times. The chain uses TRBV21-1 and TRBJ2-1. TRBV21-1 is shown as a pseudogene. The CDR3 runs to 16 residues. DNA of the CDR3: TGTGCCAGCAGCAAACTCCGGTTACAGCCTCACAATGAGCAGTTCTTC. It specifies CASSKLRLQPHNEQFF.

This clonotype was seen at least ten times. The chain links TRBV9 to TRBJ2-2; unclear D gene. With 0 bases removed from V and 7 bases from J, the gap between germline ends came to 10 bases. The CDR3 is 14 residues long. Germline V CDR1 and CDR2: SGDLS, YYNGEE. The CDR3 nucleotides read TGTGCCAGCAGCGTAGGTCCCACCGGCGGGGAGCTGTTTTTT. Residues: CASSVGPTGGELFF.

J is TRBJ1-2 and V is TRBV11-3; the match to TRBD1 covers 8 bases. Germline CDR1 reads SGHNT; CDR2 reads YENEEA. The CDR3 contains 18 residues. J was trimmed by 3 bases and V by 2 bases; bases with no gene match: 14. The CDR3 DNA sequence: TGTGCCAGCAGCTTACCCGGGACAGGCCATAAGCAGGACTATGGCTACACCTTC. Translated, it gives CASSLPGTGHKQDYGYTF.

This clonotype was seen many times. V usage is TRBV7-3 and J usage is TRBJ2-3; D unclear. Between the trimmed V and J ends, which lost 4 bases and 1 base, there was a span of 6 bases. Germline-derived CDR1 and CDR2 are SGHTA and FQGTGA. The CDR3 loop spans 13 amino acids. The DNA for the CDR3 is TGTGCCAGCAGCTCGATTCGCACAGATACGCAGTATTTT. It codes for CASSSIRTDTQYF.